The 21 T cell receptor beta chains below come from one sample, sequenced in a study of T cells in Graves' hyperthyroidism and ophthalmopathy. Using RNA transcripts as the source, TCR beta CDR3 regions were amplified. Using the HTBI primer set, a first-round RT-PCR was run on the TCR CDR3. One entry per CDR3 protein, called by TCRdb with MiXCR from the multiplex PCR reads. The table lists around 300,000 distinct CDR3 sequences, roughly 15% of them singletons. Material: blood. The receptor set was obtained from a woman between 35 and 50 years old with Graves' hyperthyroidism.

The V and J genes are TRBV5-6 and TRBJ2-4, with a tentative D call TRBD1 (7 bases). In germline, CDR1 is SGHDT, CDR2 YYEEEE. V was shortened by 4 bases and J by 0 bases, with 11 bases between the two germline ends. The CDR3 runs 15 residues. CDR3 protein: CASSAGQLAKNIQYF. DNA for the CDR3: TGTGCCAGCAGCGCGGGACAGCTAGCCAAAAACATTCAGTACTTC.

This clonotype was seen more than once but under ten times. The V and J genes are TRBV15 and TRBJ2-4; 12 positions agree with TRBD2. The CDR3 totals 15 residues. Germline CDR1 is LNHNV and CDR2 is YYDKDF (reference sequence). With V trimmed by 5 bases and J by 7 bases, 6 bases remained unmatched. The CDR3 loop is CATSGGTSGSNIQYF. CDR3 nucleotides: TGTGCCACCAGCGGGGGGACTAGCGGGTCTAACATTCAGTACTTC. The full variable domain, rest sourced from reference TRBV15 and TRBJ2-4, is DAMVIQNPRYQVTQFGKPVTLSCSQTLNHNVMYWYQQKSSQAPKLLFHYYDKDFNNEADTPDNFQSRRPNTSFCFLDIRSPGLGDTAMYLCATSGGTSGSNIQYFGAGTRLSVL.

This clonotype was seen repeatedly, ten times or more. The J gene is TRBJ1-1, the V gene TRBV27; tentatively, D is TRBD1 (5 bases). Trimming shortened V by 5 bases and J by 11 bases, and 21 bases separated the two germline ends. In germline, CDR1 is MNHEY, CDR2 SMNVEV (reference sequence). This CDR3 comprises 14 residues. The CDR3 DNA reads TGTGCCAGCAGTAGACAGCCCAACTTCCATGCGGCTTTCTTT. Its protein product is CASSRQPNFHAAFF.

Concerning this clonotype itself: A read error is possible here, since a much larger clone lies one base away. This rearrangement joins TRBV30 to TRBJ2-5; 11 bases are shared with TRBD2. Germline CDR1 GTSNPN, CDR2 SVGIG (reference sequence). CDR3 size: 14 residues. The junction had 12 bases not matched to a gene; V was cut back by 6 bases and J by 9 bases. CDR3 DNA sequence: TGTGCCTGTTGGGGACTAGCGGCGGGGGAGGCCCAGTACTTC. Its protein is CACWGLAAGEAQYF.

This clonotype occurred many times. J is TRBJ2-7 and V is TRBV28, with D tentatively TRBD2 (6 bases). Trimming stripped 7 bases from V and 0 bases from J, with 10 bases between. The CDR3 loop spans 13 amino acids. Germline V lookup: CDR1 MDHEN, CDR2 SYDVKM. DNA for the CDR3: TGTGCCAGCAAGGAGGGGCCCTCCTACGAGCAGTACTTC. Its protein product is CASKEGPSYEQYF.

The chain has TRBV6-1 and TRBJ2-6, with 8 bases aligning to TRBD1. The ends lost 6 bases at V and 0 bases at J; junction bases unmatched: 7. Germline V gene sequence: CDR1 MNHNS, CDR2 SASEGT. The CDR3 loop spans 17 amino acids. CDR3 DNA sequence: TGTGCCAGCAGAAAGGACAGGGCCAGCTCTGGGGCCAACGTCCTGACTTTC. This encodes CASRKDRASSGANVLTF.

This clonotype was picked up many times. The chain uses TRBV4-2 and TRBJ2-3; the D is unclear. Trimming stripped 0 bases from V and 1 base from J, with 5 bases between. Per the germline V gene, CDR1 is LGHNA and CDR2 is YNFKEQ. CDR3 length: 14 residues. The CDR3 sequence is CASSQDGRTDTQYF. The CDR3 DNA reads TGTGCCAGCAGCCAAGATGGACGCACAGATACGCAGTATTTT.

This clonotype was picked up a small number of times. The V gene is TRBV5-4, the J gene TRBJ2-7, with TRBD2 identical over 7 bases. V shed 2 bases and J 1 base; nucleotides not matched to a gene: 6. This CDR3 spans 15 amino acids. Per the germline V gene, CDR1 is SGHNT and CDR2 is YYREEE (reference sequence). The CDR3 sequence: CASSFLGGRSYEQYF. The CDR3 DNA reads as TGTGCCAGCAGCTTTTTGGGCGGGAGATCCTACGAGCAGTACTTC.

This clonotype appeared many times. V and J are TRBV3-1 and TRBJ1-2, with D unclear. CDR1 and CDR2 (germline): LGHDT, YNNKEL (reference sequence). The CDR3 covers 14 residues. Trimming left V 3 bases short and J 2 bases short, with 10 bases between. The CDR3 region has the DNA TGTGCCAGCAGCCAGTCAGCAGACAACTATGGCTACACCTTC. Its translation: CASSQSADNYGYTF.

The V call is TRBV7-2, the J call TRBJ2-7, with D perhaps TRBD1 (6 bases). V dropped 5 bases and J dropped 0 bases, with 17 bases sitting between them. The length of the CDR3 is 16 residues. Germline-derived CDR1 and CDR2 are SGHTA and FQGNSA. The chain's CDR3 is CASSPGTPVSSYEQYF. The CDR3 nucleotides are TGTGCCAGCAGCCCCGGGACACCCGTCAGCTCCTACGAGCAGTACTTC. Combining the CDR3 with reference TRBV7-2 and TRBJ2-7 gives the whole variable domain GAGVSQSPSNKVTEKGKDVELRCDPISGHTALYWYRQSLGQGLEFLIYFQGNSAPDKSGLPSDRFSAERTGGSVSTLTIQRTQQEDSAVYLCASSPGTPVSSYEQYFGPGTRLTVT.

Ten or more counts support this clonotype. V and J are TRBV11-3 and TRBJ2-7; 10 nucleotides match TRBD2. V lost 5 bases to trimming and J lost 1 base; unmatched junction nucleotides: 8. The germline CDR1 and CDR2 sequences are SGHNT and YENEEA. The CDR3 extends over 16 amino acids. The CDR3 is CASSPGGLAVSYEQYF. For the CDR3, the DNA is TGTGCCAGCAGCCCAGGCGGACTAGCGGTGTCCTACGAGCAGTACTTC.

This clonotype showed up many times. This rearrangement joins TRBV19 to TRBJ2-1; D possibly matches TRBD1 or TRBD2 (5 bases each). This CDR3 has 15 residues. From germline, CDR1 is LNHDA and CDR2 SQIVND (reference sequence). V lost 3 bases and J lost 8, with 17 bases in between. CDR3 in DNA: TGTGCCAGTAGTATGGGGAGTACCTTGGGGGATGAGCAGTTCTTC. Amino acids: CASSMGSTLGDEQFF.

The chain employs TRBV20-1 and TRBJ2-1; D is perhaps TRBD2 (5 bases). Germline loops: CDR1 DFQATT, CDR2 SNEGSKA (reference sequence). The V and J ends lost 3 bases and 4 bases respectively, with 13 bases between them. There are 14 residues in the CDR3. The CDR3: CSASYSGAYNEQFF. The CDR3 nucleotides read TGCAGTGCTAGTTACAGCGGAGCTTACAATGAGCAGTTCTTC.

The rearrangement links TRBV30 to TRBJ2-6; the D gene is possibly TRBD1 (6 bases). V lost 4 bases, J lost 3 bases, and 19 bases lay in between. The CDR3 extends over 17 amino acids. Germline V gene sequence: CDR1 GTSNPN, CDR2 SVGIG (reference sequence). CDR3 DNA: TGTGCCTGGACCCCCCGGGTGGGGGCGGGTGGGGCCAACGTCCTGACTTTC. Translated, it gives CAWTPRVGAGGANVLTF.

This clonotype was found many times. The rearrangement links TRBV7-9 to TRBJ1-2; D ambiguous. Between the trimmed V and J ends, which lost 7 bases and 8 bases, there was a span of 17 bases. The length of the CDR3 is 13 residues. Germline V gene sequence: CDR1 SEHNR, CDR2 FQNEAQ (reference sequence). CDR3 nucleotide sequence: TGTGCCAGCACCTTTATTACCTCGGACGGCTACACCTTC. Protein product: CASTFITSDGYTF.

The rearrangement uses TRBV28 and TRBJ1-3; D is unclear. The germline V gene encodes CDR1 MDHEN and CDR2 SYDVKM. This CDR3 comprises 11 residues. The germline V and J ends were trimmed by 10 bases and 4 bases, with 8 bases remaining between them. This CDR3 reads CATSTGNTIYF. Here the CDR3 DNA reads TGTGCCACTTCGACAGGAAACACCATATATTTT.

This clonotype was found once. A junction boundary mismatches the germline segment, possibly from a read error. J is TRBJ2-2 and V is TRBV5-6, with a weak D call TRBD2 (5 bases). Germline V gives CDR1 SGHDT, CDR2 YYEEEE. The CDR3 length is 14 residues. CDR3 sequence (DNA): TGTGCCAGCACTAGAAGGATTAATACCGGGGATCTGTTTTTT. It encodes CASTRRINTGDLFF.

This rearrangement joins TRBV20-1 to TRBJ1-2; no reliable D call. The CDR3 loop spans 16 amino acids. The V and J ends lost 3 bases and 2 bases respectively, with 19 bases between them. CDR1 is DFQATT, CDR2 SNEGSKA, per germline (reference sequence). The CDR3 nucleotides are TGCAGTGCTAGGACCCCCCCGTCGGTATTCAACTATGGCTACACCTTC. It translates to CSARTPPSVFNYGYTF.

There are many counts of this clonotype. The rearrangement joins TRBV10-3 to TRBJ1-2; 8 bases are shared with TRBD1. V trimming: 0 bases; J trimming: 2 bases; junction bases outside the gene matches: 2. Germline lookup yields CDR1 ENHRY and CDR2 SYGVKD. The CDR3 spans 15 residues. The CDR3 bases are TGTGCCATCAGTGAGTCCGGGACAGGCAACTATGGCTACACCTTC. It translates to CAISESGTGNYGYTF.

At least ten counts were recorded for this clonotype. The V gene is TRBV7-8, the J gene TRBJ2-3, with 10 bases aligning to TRBD1. The V and J ends lost 4 bases and 1 base, in that order; junction bases with no gene match: 2. This CDR3 spans 15 amino acids. Germline loops: CDR1 SGHVS, CDR2 FQNEAQ. The DNA for the CDR3 is TGTGCCAGCAGCTCGACAGGGGGCCGCACAGATACGCAGTATTTT. Translated: CASSSTGGRTDTQYF.

In this sample, this clonotype turned up many times. The J gene is TRBJ2-1, the V gene TRBV2; TRBD2 agrees at 7 bases. V lost 6 bases to trimming and J lost 9 bases; unmatched junction nucleotides: 8. This CDR3 has 13 residues. Germline CDR1 and CDR2: SNHLY and FYNNEI. CDR3 protein: CASRSNGGSEQFF. In nucleotides, the CDR3 is TGTGCCAGCAGGAGCAACGGGGGGAGTGAGCAGTTCTTC.